These 28 T cell receptor beta chains were sequenced from one sample in a study of T cell changes during pregnancy in multiple sclerosis. Sequenced by immunoSEQ multiplex PCR; TCRdb stores in-frame clones only, minus some. The sample records over 45,000 clones, 80% to 95% being singletons. The specimen comprised peripheral blood, sampled in the third trimester of pregnancy. The source of these receptors is a female donor in good health, enrolled as a control in a pregnancy study.

This clone has a single count. This sequence joins TRBV28 and TRBJ1-3; D gene ambiguous. The germline gives CDR1 MDHEN, CDR2 SYDVKM. There are 15 residues in the CDR3. Trimming pared 4 bases from V and 0 bases from J, leaving 10 bases between. The CDR3 reads CASSWSSRSGNTIYF. DNA of the CDR3: TGTGCCAGCAGTTGGAGCTCCCGCTCTGGAAACACCATATATTTT.

The genes are TRBV18 and TRBJ1-1, with a tentative D call TRBD1 (5 bases). The CDR3 length is 14 residues. The V gene lost 3 bases and the J gene lost 3 bases, with 11 bases spanning the gap. Germline CDR1 and CDR2: KGHSH and LQKENI. The chain's CDR3 is CASSPGLRDTEAFF. In DNA form, the CDR3 reads TGTGCCAGCTCACCGGGACTTCGGGACACTGAAGCTTTCTTT.

V and J are TRBV10-3 and TRBJ2-5; weak D call: TRBD2 (6 bases). The germline V and J ends were trimmed by 6 bases and 7 bases, with 15 bases remaining between them. CDR1 and CDR2 from the germline V gene are ENHRY and SYGVKD. The CDR3 runs to 13 residues. CDR3 sequence: CAISVRLEGTQYF. The CDR3 bases are TGTGCCATCAGCGTCCGACTAGAAGGGACCCAGTACTTC.

The rearrangement uses TRBV9 and TRBJ2-1; TRBD2 agrees at 7 bases. Trimming took 4 bases from V and 4 from J; bases not matched to a gene: 11. Germline CDR1 and CDR2: SGDLS and YYNGEE. The CDR3 is 16 amino acids. For the CDR3, the DNA is TGTGCCAGCAGCCCCCCCGGCGGGAGCAGGTACAATGAGCAGTTCTTC. This codes for CASSPPGGSRYNEQFF.

The chain recombines TRBV5-1 with TRBJ1-3; 8 bases fit TRBD1. The CDR3 has 15 amino acids. Unmatched junction bases numbered 3, after V lost 4 bases and J lost 0 bases. Germline V gene data show CDR1 as SGHRS and CDR2 as YFSETQ. Here the CDR3 reads CASSRGQDSGNTIYF. The CDR3 DNA reads as TGCGCCAGCAGCCGGGGACAGGACTCTGGAAACACCATATATTTT.

This sequence joins TRBV28 and TRBJ1-1, with D maybe TRBD1 (6 bases). Germline CDR1 and CDR2: MDHEN and SYDVKM. This CDR3 has 16 amino acids. V shed 9 bases and J shed 4 bases, with 24 bases lying between them. This CDR3 reads CASYPSGTTYGTEAFF. CDR3 in DNA: TGTGCCAGTTATCCTTCCGGGACAACCTACGGCACTGAAGCTTTCTTT.

This chain joins TRBV11-2 and TRBJ2-1; D unresolved. Trimming removed 1 base at V and 7 bases at J, with 8 bases between. CDR3 length: 13 residues. Germline V gene sequence: CDR1 SGHAT, CDR2 FQNNGV. The DNA for the CDR3 is TGTGCCAGCAGCTTAGGTGGGCCAAATGAGCAGTTCTTC. Translating gives CASSLGGPNEQFF.

V and J are TRBV6-5 and TRBJ2-7, with 10 bases identical to TRBD1. The junction had 2 bases not matched to a gene; V was cut back by 2 bases and J by 4 bases. The CDR3 consists of 14 residues. From germline, CDR1 is MNHEY and CDR2 SVGAGI. Here the CDR3 DNA reads TGTGCCAGCAGTTACGGGACAGGGGATTACGAGCAGTACTTC. Encoded protein: CASSYGTGDYEQYF.

This sequence joins TRBV6-5 and TRBJ2-7; perhaps TRBD2 as D (6 bases). CDR3 length: 14 amino acids. V lost 6 bases and J lost 0, with 12 bases in between. Per the germline V gene, CDR1 is MNHEY and CDR2 is SVGAGI. This CDR3 reads CASRPLRGSYEQYF. DNA for the CDR3: TGTGCCAGCAGGCCGTTGCGGGGCTCCTACGAGCAGTACTTC.

The chain combines TRBV28 with TRBJ1-5, with D perhaps TRBD1 (5 bases). Trimming stripped 3 bases from V and 0 bases from J, with 12 bases between. CDR1 and CDR2 (germline): MDHEN, SYDVKM. There are 16 residues in the CDR3. The CDR3 nucleotides are TGTGCCAGCAGTTTTATCGAAGGGGATAGCAATCAGCCCCAGCATTTT. It translates to CASSFIEGDSNQPQHF.

CDR3 protein: CASRQMTGPSEQYF. The CDR3 DNA reads as TGTGCCAGTAGACAAATGACAGGGCCGTCCGAGCAGTACTTC. This chain uses TRBV19 with TRBJ2-7; 7 nucleotides align to TRBD1. V lost 6 bases to trimming and J lost 6 bases; unmatched junction nucleotides: 11. CDR3 length: 14 residues. The germline gives CDR1 LNHDA, CDR2 SQIVND (reference sequence).

The rearrangement links TRBV19 to TRBJ2-3; the D gene is possibly TRBD2 (6 bases). Trimming took 4 bases from V and 5 from J, leaving 10 bases between them. This CDR3 region has 13 residues. The germline CDR1 and CDR2 sequences are LNHDA and SQIVND (reference sequence). CDR3 DNA: TGTGCCAGTAGTAGCGGGGAGCGAGATACGCAGTATTTT. It yields the protein CASSSGERDTQYF.

This rearrangement joins TRBV2 to TRBJ1-4, with a weak D call TRBD1 (5 bases). Trimming took 3 bases from V and 3 from J, leaving 14 bases between them. The CDR3 length is 16 residues. CDR1 SNHLY and CDR2 FYNNEI come from the germline V gene. CDR3 region: CASSDGRAISNEKLFF. In nucleotides, the CDR3 is TGTGCCAGCAGTGACGGCAGGGCAATTTCTAATGAAAAACTGTTTTTT.

The chain carries TRBV30 and TRBJ2-2; D may be TRBD2 (5 bases). CDR3 length: 13 residues. Trimming took 2 bases from V and 6 from J, leaving 10 bases between them. CDR1 and CDR2 (germline): GTSNPN, SVGIG (reference sequence). In nucleotides, the CDR3 is TGTGCCTGGAGTCGGGGTGGGCCCGGGGAGCTGTTTTTT. Residues: CAWSRGGPGELFF.

This chain uses TRBV5-1 with TRBJ2-5; 8 bases align to TRBD1. After removal of 4 bases from V and 2 bases from J, the junction contained 10 bases not matched to a gene. The CDR3 sequence is 16 residues long. Germline CDR1 SGHRS, CDR2 YFSETQ. CDR3 DNA: TGCGCCAGCAGCCCGCGGCAGGGGGCAGGTCAAGAGACCCAGTACTTC. Translated, it gives CASSPRQGAGQETQYF.

This chain uses TRBV19 with TRBJ2-7, with D maybe TRBD1 (5 bases). The CDR3 contains 12 residues. Germline assignment: CDR1 LNHDA and CDR2 SQIVND (reference sequence). V lost 4 bases and J lost 3, with 7 bases in between. The CDR3 reads CASSTGFYEQYF. The CDR3 DNA follows: TGTGCCAGTAGTACAGGGTTCTACGAGCAGTACTTC.

The rearrangement links TRBV15 to TRBJ2-3; 9 bases match TRBD1. CDR3 length: 16 residues. CDR1 is LNHNV, CDR2 YYDKDF, per germline (reference sequence). The trim removed 5 bases at V and 3 bases at J, leaving 9 bases unmatched. The CDR3 coding sequence is TGTGCCACCAGCCGGCACAGGGGGCGTGGGACAGATACGCAGTATTTT. Translated, it gives CATSRHRGRGTDTQYF.

This rearrangement joins TRBV5-4 to TRBJ1-2, with unresolved D. Trimming left V 6 bases short and J 5 bases short, with 8 bases between. CDR3 length: 11 amino acids. The germline CDR1 and CDR2 sequences are SGHNT and YYREEE (reference sequence). The CDR3 sequence: CASTGVYGYTF. CDR3 bases: TGTGCCAGCACCGGGGTTTATGGCTACACCTTC.

The genes are TRBV5-4 and TRBJ2-7; 9 positions match TRBD2. The germline V gene has CDR1 SGHNT and CDR2 YYREEE (reference sequence). This CDR3 is built from 15 residues. With 2 bases clipped from V and 2 bases from J, the junction kept 5 bases outside the gene matches. CDR3 bases: TGTGCCAGCAGCTTCCCCCTAGCGGGGACCTACGAGCAGTACTTC. This codes for CASSFPLAGTYEQYF.

The CDR3 loop is CSAQGVDSPYNEQFF. The DNA for the CDR3 is TGCAGCGCCCAAGGAGTAGACAGCCCCTACAATGAGCAGTTCTTC. This sequence joins TRBV29-1 and TRBJ2-1, with D maybe TRBD1 (5 bases). V dropped 7 bases and J dropped 2 bases, with 18 bases sitting between them. This CDR3 spans 15 amino acids. The germline CDR1 and CDR2 sequences are SQVTM and ANQGSEA.

The table lists this clone with a few counts. The chain combines TRBV5-1 with TRBJ2-7; 9 bases match TRBD1. Per the germline V gene, CDR1 is SGHRS and CDR2 is YFSETQ. The CDR3 extends over 16 amino acids. V dropped 0 bases and J dropped 4; count of bases not matched to a gene: 8. The chain's CDR3 is CASSLGPTGGGYEQYF. The CDR3 DNA sequence: TGCGCCAGCAGCTTGGGGCCCACAGGGGGCGGTTACGAGCAGTACTTC.

This clone was recorded a few times. The gene calls are TRBV9 and TRBJ1-1; D is unresolved. Trimming removed 0 bases from V and 5 bases from J, with 11 bases in between. Germline V lookup: CDR1 SGDLS, CDR2 YYNGEE. This CDR3 region has 14 residues. In DNA form, the CDR3 reads TGTGCCAGCAGCGTAGTTATGGGAGGGACTGAAGCTTTCTTT. It codes for CASSVVMGGTEAFF. The variable domain in full, with the rest retrieved from reference TRBV9 and TRBJ1-1, is DSGVTQTPKHLITATGQRVTLRCSPRSGDLSVYWYQQSLDQGLQFLIQYYNGEERAKGNILERFSAQQFPDLHSELNLSSLELGDSALYFCASSVVMGGTEAFFGQGTRLTVV.

The chain recombines TRBV28 with TRBJ1-5; 9 bases match TRBD1. After removal of 5 bases from V and 6 bases from J, the junction contained 11 bases not matched to a gene. Per germline, CDR1 MDHEN and CDR2 SYDVKM. The CDR3 extends over 16 amino acids. CDR3 loop: CASSPSGTGNTQPQHF. The CDR3, as DNA: TGTGCCAGCAGTCCTTCCGGGACAGGGAATACTCAGCCCCAGCATTTT. Together with reference TRBV28 and TRBJ1-5, the CDR3 gives the full variable domain: DVKVTQSSRYLVKRTGEKVFLECVQDMDHENMFWYRQDPGLGLRLIYFSYDVKMKEKGDIPEGYSVSREKKERFSLILESASTNQTSMYLCASSPSGTGNTQPQHFGDGTRLSIL.

The chain links TRBV27 to TRBJ1-2; 8 bases line up with TRBD1. The CDR3 sequence is 15 residues long. V shed 5 bases, J shed 4 bases, and the junction held 9 bases outside the gene matches. CDR1 is MNHEY and CDR2 is SMNVEV in the germline V gene (reference sequence). The CDR3 region is CASSPIPDRGYGYTF. CDR3 nucleotides: TGTGCCAGCAGTCCTATACCCGACAGGGGCTATGGCTACACCTTC.

J is TRBJ2-2 and V is TRBV6-5, with D tentatively TRBD1 (6 bases). The CDR3 length is 15 residues. The V and J ends lost 2 bases and 3 bases respectively, with 10 bases between them. Germline CDR1 MNHEY, CDR2 SVGAGI. The CDR3 region has the DNA TGTGCCAGCAGTTACAGGGGGAAAGACACCGGGGAGCTGTTTTTT. Encoded protein: CASSYRGKDTGELFF.

The chain is built from TRBV13 and TRBJ1-2; perhaps TRBD1 as D (5 bases). Per the germline V gene, CDR1 is PRHDT and CDR2 is FYEKMQ (reference sequence). Trimming left V 2 bases short and J 4 bases short, with 11 bases between. This CDR3 spans 14 amino acids. CDR3: CASSLQGLGYGYTF. CDR3 sequence (DNA): TGTGCCAGCAGCTTACAGGGCCTAGGCTATGGCTACACCTTC.

The chain combines TRBV5-4 with TRBJ2-1; TRBD2 matches 10 bases. The length of the CDR3 is 17 residues. Germline CDR1 is SGHNT and CDR2 is YYREEE (reference sequence). V lost 4 bases to trimming and J lost 7 bases; unmatched junction nucleotides: 14. CDR3 sequence: CASSLMGASGGGNEQFF. The CDR3 bases are TGTGCCAGCAGCCTGATGGGGGCTAGCGGGGGTGGGAATGAGCAGTTCTTC.

This chain links TRBV29-1 with TRBJ1-3; TRBD1 might be the D (5 bases). Trimming stripped 1 base from V and 7 bases from J, with 8 bases between. The germline V gene encodes CDR1 SQVTM and CDR2 ANQGSEA. The CDR3 runs 12 residues. The chain's CDR3 is CSVEGGGNTIYF. The CDR3 DNA is TGCAGCGTTGAAGGGGGCGGCAACACCATATATTTT.